Listed below are T cell receptor beta chains from one sample, sequenced in a study of blood T cell repertoires in COVID-19. TCRdb's table, derived via immunoSEQ multiplex PCR, lists solely in-frame clones and lacks some. The sample has 50,000 to 60,000 clones, 85% to 90% seen once. The sequenced sample consisted of peripheral blood. The receptors here all came from a man aged 55 to 70 with active COVID-19. Each CDR3 is given without its conserved first and last residue. Fields, in order: D gene, J gene, V gene, CDR3 length, CDR3 protein. The D gene is left open where the match is weak.

D gene: -
J gene: TRBJ1-6
V gene: TRBV5-6
CDR3 length: 14
CDR3 protein: ASSSDGRPYNSPLH

D gene: TRBD1
J gene: TRBJ1-4
V gene: TRBV10-3
CDR3 length: 11
CDR3 protein: AISEGQGEKLF

D gene: -
J gene: TRBJ2-7
V gene: TRBV3-1/TRBV3-2
CDR3 length: 16
CDR3 protein: ASSAWGRGAQSSYEQY

D gene: -
J gene: TRBJ1-2
V gene: TRBV11-2
CDR3 length: 10
CDR3 protein: ASSPSDYGYT

D gene: TRBD1
J gene: TRBJ2-7
V gene: TRBV7-9
CDR3 length: 12
CDR3 protein: ASSSTGVAYEQY

D gene: TRBD2
J gene: TRBJ2-3
V gene: TRBV5-1
CDR3 length: 15
CDR3 protein: ASSLAGLAGLTDTQY

D gene: -
J gene: TRBJ2-4
V gene: TRBV6-5
CDR3 length: 13
CDR3 protein: ASRSPGPLRDIQY

D gene: -
J gene: TRBJ1-3
V gene: TRBV19
CDR3 length: 12
CDR3 protein: ASSQQGNGNTIY

D gene: TRBD1
J gene: TRBJ1-3
V gene: TRBV5-4
CDR3 length: 17
CDR3 protein: ASSLVSHPQGATGNTIY

D gene: TRBD1
J gene: TRBJ2-1
V gene: TRBV11-3
CDR3 length: 14
CDR3 protein: ASSVAGTGYYNEQF

D gene: TRBD1
J gene: TRBJ2-5
V gene: TRBV7-3
CDR3 length: 12
CDR3 protein: ASSLEGAQETQY